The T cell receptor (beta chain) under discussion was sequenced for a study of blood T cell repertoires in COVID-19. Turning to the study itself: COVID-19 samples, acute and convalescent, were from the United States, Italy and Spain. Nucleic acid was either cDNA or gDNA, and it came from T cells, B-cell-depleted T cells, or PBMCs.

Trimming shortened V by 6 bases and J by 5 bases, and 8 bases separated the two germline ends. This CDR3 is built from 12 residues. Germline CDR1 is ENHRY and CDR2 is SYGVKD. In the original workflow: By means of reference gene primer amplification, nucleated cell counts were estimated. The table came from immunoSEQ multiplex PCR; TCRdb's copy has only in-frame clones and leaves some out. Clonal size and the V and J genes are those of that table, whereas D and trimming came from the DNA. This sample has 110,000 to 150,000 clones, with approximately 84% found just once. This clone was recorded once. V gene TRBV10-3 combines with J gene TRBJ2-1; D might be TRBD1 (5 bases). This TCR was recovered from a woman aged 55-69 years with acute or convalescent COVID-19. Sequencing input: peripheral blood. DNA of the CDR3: TGTGCCATCAGGGGGCCTAACAATGAGCAGTTCTTC. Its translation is CAIRGPNNEQFF.